The 7 T cell receptor beta chains presented below share a single source sample, sequenced in a study of CD8 T cells in Susac syndrome. RNA amounts of roughly 0.45 to 1 ug underwent reverse transcription with random hexamers. TCRdb re-derived calls from the immunoSEQ multiplex PCR reads in MiXCR, one entry per CDR3 protein. The table has 150,000 to 200,000 distinct CDR3 sequences, approximately 94% seen once. Sequencing was performed on CD4+ T cells from PBMCs. These TCRs come from a human donor with multiple sclerosis.

The rearrangement links TRBV4-2 to TRBJ1-1; unclear D gene. The V end lost 5 bases, the J end lost 10 bases, and 2 bases lay between the germline ends. Germline CDR1 and CDR2: LGHNA and YNFKEQ. This CDR3 has 8 amino acids. CDR3 nucleotide sequence: TGTGCCAGCAGCGGAGCTTTCTTT. It specifies CASSGAFF.

The chain joins TRBV18 to TRBJ1-1; TRBD1 matches 7 bases. The CDR3 extends over 14 amino acids. The V gene's germline CDR1 is KGHSH and CDR2 LQKENI. With 1 base clipped from V and 5 bases from J, the junction kept 4 bases outside the gene matches. CDR3 sequence reads: CASSPQGAGTEAFF. CDR3 coding DNA: TGTGCCAGCTCACCACAGGGGGCCGGGACTGAAGCTTTCTTT.

The CDR3 sequence is CSARVGRVTDTQYF. The CDR3 bases are TGCAGTGCTAGAGTCGGGAGGGTCACAGATACGCAGTATTTT. This chain links TRBV20-1 with TRBJ2-3; 8 bases fit TRBD2. Germline lookup yields CDR1 DFQATT and CDR2 SNEGSKA (reference sequence). The CDR3 loop spans 14 amino acids. The V segment lost 1 base and the J segment 2 bases; nucleotides outside the gene matches: 2.

The rearrangement uses TRBV30 and TRBJ2-5, with D hard to call. This CDR3 is 12 amino acids long. Germline assignment: CDR1 GTSNPN and CDR2 SVGIG (reference sequence). Trimming shortened V by 3 bases and J by 1 base, and 6 bases separated the two germline ends. CDR3 in amino acids: CAWSAFQETQYF. DNA for the CDR3: TGTGCCTGGAGCGCGTTCCAAGAGACCCAGTACTTC.

This clonotype was recorded a few times. This chain connects TRBV11-2 to TRBJ2-2; D possibly matches TRBD1 or TRBD2 (5 bases each). V dropped 5 bases and J dropped 4 bases, with 20 bases sitting between them. Germline assignment: CDR1 SGHAT and CDR2 FQNNGV. This CDR3 is 17 amino acids long. This CDR3 is CASSPNYGQLVTGELFF. CDR3 nucleotides: TGTGCCAGCAGCCCGAATTACGGACAACTAGTCACCGGGGAGCTGTTTTTT.

This rearrangement joins TRBV7-9 to TRBJ1-2; the D is unclear. CDR3 length: 11 amino acids. In germline, CDR1 is SEHNR, CDR2 FQNEAQ (reference sequence). Trimming cost V 7 bases and J 7 bases, with 10 bases left between them. CDR3 coding DNA: TGTGCCAGCACCCCGTCATTTGGCTACACCTTC. Amino acids: CASTPSFGYTF. Full variable domain (rest looked up from reference TRBV7-9 and TRBJ1-2): DTGVSQNPRHKITKRGQNVTFRCDPISEHNRLYWYRQTLGQGPEFLTYFQNEAQLEKSRLLSDRFSAERPKGSFSTLEIQRTEQGDSAMYLCASTPSFGYTFGSGTRLTVV.

The chain links TRBV16 to TRBJ1-1, with TRBD1 identical over 11 bases. Germline trimming cut 3 bases from V and 6 bases from J; bases unmatched to any gene: 3. The CDR3 loop spans 14 amino acids. Germline values: CDR1 KGHSY, CDR2 FQNENV. Here the CDR3 DNA reads TGTGCCAGCAGCCAGGGACAGGGGGTCTCTGAAGCTTTCTTT. Its translation is CASSQGQGVSEAFF.